This T cell receptor beta chain originates from a study of long-term antiretroviral therapy in people with HIV. Each participant with HIV received care in the United States. The CDR3 length is 15 residues. The germline V gene encodes CDR1 SEHNR and CDR2 FQNEAQ (reference sequence). V dropped 1 base and J dropped 7; count of bases not matched to a gene: 4. The run of the v3.0 immunoSEQ assay was at survey level. The assay was immunoSEQ multiplex PCR, and TCRdb's table has in-frame clones only and misses some. The sample lists tens of thousands of clones; less than 90% were seen once. The material was unsorted PBMCs, obtained 1.9 years after starting antiretroviral therapy. This sequence was found in a woman aged 45 to 65 with HIV. The chain combines TRBV7-9 with TRBJ1-5; TRBD1 matches 10 bases. In DNA form, the CDR3 reads TGTGCCAGCAGCTTAGTCGGGACAGGGGAACAGCCCCAGCATTTT. Its protein is CASSLVGTGEQPQHF.